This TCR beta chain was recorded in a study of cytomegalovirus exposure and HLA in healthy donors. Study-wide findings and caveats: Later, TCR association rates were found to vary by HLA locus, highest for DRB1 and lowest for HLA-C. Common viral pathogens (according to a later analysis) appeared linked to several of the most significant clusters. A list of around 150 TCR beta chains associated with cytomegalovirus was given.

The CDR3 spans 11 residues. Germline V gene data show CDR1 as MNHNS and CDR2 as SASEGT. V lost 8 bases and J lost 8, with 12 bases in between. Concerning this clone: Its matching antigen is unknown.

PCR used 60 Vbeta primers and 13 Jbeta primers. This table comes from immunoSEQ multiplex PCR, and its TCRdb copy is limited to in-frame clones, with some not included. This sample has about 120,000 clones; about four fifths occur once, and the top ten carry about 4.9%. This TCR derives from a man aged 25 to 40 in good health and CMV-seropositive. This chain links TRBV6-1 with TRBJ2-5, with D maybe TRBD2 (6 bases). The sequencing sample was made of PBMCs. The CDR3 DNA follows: TGTGCCAGCGGGAGGTTGATTACCCAGTACTTC. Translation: CASGRLITQYF.